The clone carrying this T cell receptor (beta chain) was recorded at least ten times. The record originates from a study of T cells in Graves' hyperthyroidism and ophthalmopathy. The CDR3 sequence is 15 residues long. With 6 bases removed from V and 0 bases from J, the gap between germline ends came to 12 bases. Per the germline V gene, CDR1 is MDHEN and CDR2 is SYDVKM. Using RNA transcripts as the source, TCR beta CDR3 regions were amplified. With the HTBI primer set, the TCR CDR3 went through a first round of RT-PCR. TCRdb re-analysed the multiplex PCR reads in MiXCR, keeping a single row per CDR3 protein. The top ten clones hold roughly 9.1% of a sample with over 45,000 distinct CDR3 sequences, approximately 48% of them seen once.

V and J are TRBV28 and TRBJ1-5; no firm D call. The origin of this receptor is a woman between 50 and 59 years old with Graves' ophthalmopathy. What was sequenced was blood. For the CDR3, the DNA is TGTGCCAGCAGCCTTCAGGCGATTAGCAATCAGCCCCAGCATTTT. Its translation is CASSLQAISNQPQHF.